A single sample gave rise to the 19 T cell receptor beta chains below, sequenced in a study of blood T cell repertoires in COVID-19. Using immunoSEQ multiplex PCR, the repertoire was profiled, and TCRdb retains in-frame clones only, with some absent. The data hold about 200,000 clones, with over 70% observed a single time. Sequences were obtained from peripheral blood. These receptor sequences come from a woman of 80 years or more with acute or convalescent COVID-19.

This clone has a single count. The rearrangement uses TRBV3-1 (or the pseudogene TRBV3-2) and TRBJ2-3; 10 bases align to TRBD2. CDR3 length: 19 residues. With 2 bases clipped from V and 2 bases from J, the junction kept 13 bases outside the gene matches. From germline, CDR1 is LGHDT and CDR2 YNNKEL (reference sequence). CDR3 coding DNA: TGTGCCAGCAGCCAATTTAGAAGCGGGGGGGCGAGAATCACAGATACGCAGTATTTT. Translation: CASSQFRSGGARITDTQYF.

J is TRBJ1-1 and V is TRBV7-9; D may be TRBD1 (5 bases). Trimming shortened V by 2 bases and J by 1 base, and 8 bases separated the two germline ends. Germline CDR1 reads SEHNR; CDR2 reads FQNEAQ (reference sequence). The CDR3 runs 14 residues. CDR3 DNA: TGTGCCAGCAGCTTATCAGGGCGGAACACTGAAGCTTTCTTT. Protein product: CASSLSGRNTEAFF.

V and J are TRBV3-1 (or the pseudogene TRBV3-2) and TRBJ2-7, with D maybe TRBD1 (6 bases). Germline loops: CDR1 LGHDT, CDR2 YNNKEL (reference sequence). The CDR3 is 19 amino acids. Trimming cost V 4 bases and J 6 bases, with 31 bases left between them. The CDR3, as DNA: TGTGCCAGCAGCCCCAGGGGATACGAGCGGCCTGGCACGCCGTCCGAGCAGTACTTC. Residues: CASSPRGYERPGTPSEQYF.

This clone was recorded only once. This rearrangement joins TRBV28 to TRBJ2-2; 7 nucleotides align to TRBD1. Per the germline V gene, CDR1 is MDHEN and CDR2 is SYDVKM. Germline trimming cut 2 bases from V and 5 bases from J; bases unmatched to any gene: 5. This CDR3 region has 15 residues. The CDR3, as DNA: TGTGCCAGCAGTTTAACGGGACAGTTGACCGGGGAGCTGTTTTTT. This codes for CASSLTGQLTGELFF.

The chain recombines TRBV6-6 with TRBJ1-6, with 9 bases that match TRBD1. Germline loops: CDR1 MNHNY, CDR2 SVGAGI (reference sequence). This CDR3 is built from 16 residues. The J segment lost 9 bases and the V segment lost 5 bases, leaving 11 bases of the junction unmatched. The CDR3, as DNA: TGTGCCAGCAGTACATTGCCGGGACAGGGCATTTCACCCCTCCACTTT. Translated: CASSTLPGQGISPLHF.

V usage is TRBV5-4 and J usage is TRBJ1-2, with 9 bases fitting TRBD1. V shed 3 bases, J shed 2 bases, and the junction held 2 bases outside the gene matches. Looked up from germline, CDR1 is SGHNT and CDR2 is YYREEE (reference sequence). This CDR3 contains 14 residues. Here the CDR3 DNA reads TGTGCCAGCAGCTGGGACAGGGAAAACTATGGCTACACCTTC. Translating gives CASSWDRENYGYTF. Full variable domain (remainder filled in from reference TRBV5-4 and TRBJ1-2): ETGVTQSPTHLIKTRGQQVTLRCSSQSGHNTVSWYQQALGQGPQFIFQYYREEENGRGNFPPRFSGLQFPNYSSELNVNALELDDSALYLCASSWDRENYGYTFGSGTRLTVV.

The chain has TRBV28 and TRBJ2-3, with 12 bases lining up with TRBD2. Germline trimming cut 4 bases from V and 2 bases from J; bases unmatched to any gene: 13. The germline CDR1 and CDR2 sequences are MDHEN and SYDVKM. This CDR3 contains 19 residues. In DNA form, the CDR3 reads TGTGCCAGCAGTTCCTCGGGACTAGCGGGCGTTTTTTTCACAGATACGCAGTATTTT. Its protein product is CASSSSGLAGVFFTDTQYF.

The V call is TRBV4-1, the J call TRBJ1-1; no reliable D call. CDR1 and CDR2 (germline): MGHRA, YSYEKL. CDR3 length equals 15 residues. V was shortened by 0 bases and J by 0 bases, with 8 bases between the two germline ends. Here the CDR3 reads CASSQDNSMNTEAFF. The CDR3 DNA reads TGCGCCAGCAGCCAAGATAACAGCATGAACACTGAAGCTTTCTTT.

This clone was observed a single time. CDR3 sequence (DNA): TGTGCCAGCAGTGGGGGACAGGGGTCCACCCTCAACACTGAAGCTTTCTTT. This encodes CASSGGQGSTLNTEAFF. This chain links TRBV6-1 with TRBJ1-1, with TRBD1 matching 10 bases. V was clipped by 4 bases and J by 2 bases; unmatched bases: 10. CDR3 size: 17 residues. The germline V gene encodes CDR1 MNHNS and CDR2 SASEGT.

V and J are TRBV10-3 and TRBJ1-3, with D hard to call. The CDR3 is 14 residues long. The germline V gene encodes CDR1 ENHRY and CDR2 SYGVKD. V was pared by 2 bases and J by 7 bases, with 12 bases between. This CDR3 is CAISEVWESNTIYF. CDR3 DNA: TGTGCCATCAGTGAGGTGTGGGAGAGCAACACCATATATTTT.

The chain links TRBV3-1 (or the pseudogene TRBV3-2) to TRBJ2-7; 7 bases line up with TRBD1. The CDR3 is 14 amino acids. The germline gives CDR1 LGHDT, CDR2 YNNKEL (reference sequence). The trim removed 1 base at V and 2 bases at J, leaving 2 bases unmatched. The CDR3 nucleotides read TGTGCCAGCAGCCAAGTTACAGGGGCCTACGAGCAGTACTTC. Its protein is CASSQVTGAYEQYF.

The V and J genes are TRBV3-1 (or the pseudogene TRBV3-2) and TRBJ2-1; D is perhaps TRBD2 (6 bases). There are 16 residues in the CDR3. The V end lost 1 base, the J end lost 2 bases, and 12 bases lay between the germline ends. CDR1 LGHDT and CDR2 YNNKEL come from the germline V gene (reference sequence). The CDR3 reads CASSQGAGLTYNEQFF. The CDR3 DNA reads TGTGCCAGCAGCCAAGGGGCGGGGTTGACCTACAATGAGCAGTTCTTC.

The chain links TRBV9 to TRBJ2-5; TRBD1 aligns across 9 bases. Trimming cost V 4 bases and J 1 base; bases outside gene matches: 2. Per germline, CDR1 SGDLS and CDR2 YYNGEE. The CDR3 is 14 residues long. This CDR3 is CASSLQGAQETQYF. CDR3 DNA: TGTGCCAGCAGCTTACAGGGGGCCCAAGAGACCCAGTACTTC.

The chain uses TRBV30 and TRBJ2-1; the match to TRBD1 covers 8 bases. CDR3 length equals 13 residues. V shed 1 base and J 7 bases; nucleotides not matched to a gene: 3. CDR1 is GTSNPN, CDR2 SVGIG, per germline (reference sequence). The CDR3 bases are TGTGCCTGGAGTGGACAGGGGCGGAATGAGCAGTTCTTC. It translates to CAWSGQGRNEQFF.

CDR3 loop: CASSPDRGAGNTIYF. The CDR3 nucleotides read TGTGCCAGCTCACCCGACAGGGGCGCTGGAAACACCATATATTTT. This chain uses TRBV18 with TRBJ1-3, with 8 bases that match TRBD1. Trimming at V came to 3 bases and at J to 2 bases, leaving 3 bases not matched to a gene. This CDR3 comprises 15 residues. Per germline, CDR1 KGHSH and CDR2 LQKENI. Using reference TRBV18 and TRBJ1-3 for the parts outside the CDR3, the full variable domain is NAGVMQNPRHLVRRRGQEARLRCSPMKGHSHVYWYRQLPEEGLKFMVYLQKENIIDESGMPKERFSAEFPKEGPSILRIQQVVRGDSAAYFCASSPDRGAGNTIYFGEGSWLTVV.

This clone has more than one count but fewer than ten. V gene TRBV2 combines with J gene TRBJ1-1, with 7 positions matching TRBD1. Trimming took 7 bases from V and 6 from J; bases not matched to a gene: 8. The germline V gene encodes CDR1 SNHLY and CDR2 FYNNEI. This CDR3 is 13 amino acids long. CDR3 bases: TGTGCCAGCAAACTCAGGGGGATGCCTGAAGCTTTCTTT. As protein: CASKLRGMPEAFF.

The chain joins TRBV19 to TRBJ1-5, with D perhaps matching TRBD1 (5 bases). The CDR3 contains 13 residues. Germline V lookup: CDR1 LNHDA, CDR2 SQIVND (reference sequence). V lost 7 bases and J 1 base, leaving 8 bases between the germline ends. In DNA form, the CDR3 reads TGTGCCAGTACAGGGTTGAGCAATCAGCCCCAGCATTTT. This encodes CASTGLSNQPQHF.

The chain combines TRBV5-1 with TRBJ1-3; D is uncertain. Germline V gene data show CDR1 as SGHRS and CDR2 as YFSETQ. V gave up 0 bases and J gave up 4 bases, with 14 bases separating them. CDR3 length: 16 residues. CDR3 DNA sequence: TGCGCCAGCAGCTTGGCCGGCGGGTCGGCAGGAAACACCATATATTTT. Its protein product is CASSLAGGSAGNTIYF.

The chain joins TRBV7-2 to TRBJ1-1, with 7 bases lining up with TRBD1. CDR3 length: 14 residues. V lost 5 bases and J lost 1; bases outside the gene matches: 4. From germline, CDR1 is SGHTA and CDR2 FQGNSA. The CDR3 DNA sequence: TGTGCCAGCAGCCCCGGACAGGCGAACACTGAAGCTTTCTTT. This translates into CASSPGQANTEAFF. The variable domain in full, with the rest retrieved from reference TRBV7-2 and TRBJ1-1, is GAGVSQSPSNKVTEKGKDVELRCDPISGHTALYWYRQSLGQGLEFLIYFQGNSAPDKSGLPSDRFSAERTGGSVSTLTIQRTQQEDSAVYLCASSPGQANTEAFFGQGTRLTVV.